This T cell receptor beta chain comes out of a study of T-cell memory formation after mild COVID-19. Turning to the study itself: Clusters were largely donor specific.

MiXCR, run by TCRdb on the 5' RACE reads, gives a single entry per CDR3 protein. The repertoire consists of 350,000 to 450,000 distinct CDR3 sequences, with 20% occurring once and the leading ten covering more than 8%. The CDR3 spans 14 residues. CDR1 and CDR2 from the germline V gene are SGHTA and FQGNSA. The V end lost 5 bases, the J end lost 8 bases, and 18 bases lay between the germline ends. This clonotype has only a few counts. The antigen is unknown. General observations from the study: Pre-infection memory already had some responding clones, implying cross-reactive memory joined.

The TCR comes from an adult woman who had mild COVID-19 (a few samples of this study predate the infection). Cell type and time point are not known. The rearrangement links TRBV7-2 to TRBJ1-2; no firm D call. What was sequenced was PBMCs or a T cell subset sorted from them (not recorded which). The CDR3 DNA follows: TGTGCCAGCAGCCAGGCGGGTCCTAATCGCGGCTACACCTTC. Amino acids: CASSQAGPNRGYTF. The full variable domain, completed using reference TRBV7-2 and TRBJ1-2, is GAGVSQSPSNKVTEKGKDVELRCDPISGHTALYWYRQSLGQGLEFLIYFQGNSAPDKSGLPSDRFSAERTGGSVSTLTIQRTQQEDSAVYLCASSQAGPNRGYTFGSGTRLTVV.